Reported below is one T cell receptor beta chain. This CDR3 is built from 14 residues. With 5 bases clipped from V and 5 bases from J, the junction kept 7 bases outside the gene matches. The germline CDR1 and CDR2 sequences are LNHNV and YYDKDF (reference sequence). This sample was taken from a study of shared T cell receptors in the human thymus. Sequencing was performed with immunoSEQ multiplex PCR; in TCRdb, only in-frame clones are kept and a portion is missing. In the table there are approximately 760,000 clones, approximately 83% of which are singletons. The same specimen was also included in a second study, on human thymus T cells. Per that paper: Donation came from healthy Finnish infants having corrective surgery for congenital heart defects. Corrective heart surgery yielded resections, and these provided the thymus tissue. Repertoires from thymus and blood appeared to show biased V and J gene usage.

The genes are TRBV15 and TRBJ1-2, with 8 bases matching TRBD1. The clonotype was recovered from a girl under three years old with a congenital heart defect. The sequenced material came from thymocytes. The CDR3 coding sequence is TGTGCCACCAGCCCCCGGACAGGGCGGTATGGCTACACCTTC. The encoded protein is CATSPRTGRYGYTF.